The subject of this entry is one T cell receptor (beta chain). Antigen: not known. This may come from a read error, since a much larger clone is one base off. Amplification of TCR beta CDR3 regions was performed using RNA transcripts as template. The HTBI primer set drove a first-round RT-PCR of the TCR CDR3. MiXCR, run by TCRdb on the multiplex PCR reads, gives a single entry per CDR3 protein. Altogether roughly 500,000 distinct CDR3 sequences are present, approximately 48% being singletons, with the ten largest covering 35% to 50%. The data originate from a study of T cells in Graves' hyperthyroidism and ophthalmopathy. Diagnoses used clinical symptoms, serum thyroxine and TRAb, thyroid ultrasound and orbital computed tomography. Study observations and caveats: Appearing also in blood were most of the thyroid clonotypes expanded above 0.001. From stable hyperthyroidism, ophthalmopathy was set apart by a 13 V-J model.

CDR1 is MNHEY, CDR2 SVGEGT, per germline. The CDR3 extends over 15 amino acids. Trimming took 2 bases from V and 0 from J, leaving 5 bases between them. The chain couples TRBV6-2 or TRBV6-3 to TRBJ2-6, with no clear D. The sequence was collected from an adult woman with Graves' disease, either hyperthyroidism or ophthalmopathy (not recorded which). Sequencing was done on a sample of peripheral blood or thyroid tissue (not recorded which). The CDR3 region is CASSYDNSGANVLTF. The CDR3 DNA reads TGTGCCAGCAGTTACGACAACTCTGGGGCCAACGTCCTGACTTTC.